The clone carrying this T cell receptor beta chain appeared a few times. Profiling relied on immunoSEQ multiplex PCR, and the TCRdb table lists in-frame clones only, not all of them. Found here are about 480,000 clones, roughly 90% of them singletons; the top ten hold less than 2%. These data are taken from a study of blood T cell repertoires in COVID-19. V shed 5 bases, J shed 1 base, and the junction held 2 bases outside the gene matches. The CDR3 contains 14 residues. CDR1 and CDR2 (germline): SGHTA, FQGNSA. Sequenced: PBMCs or T cells enriched from blood (not recorded which). The sequence was obtained from a woman aged 40 to 50 who had recovered from COVID-19. The V gene is TRBV7-2, the J gene TRBJ1-5; the match to TRBD1 covers 7 bases. CDR3 loop: CASSADRSNQPQHF. The CDR3, as DNA: TGTGCCAGCAGCGCGGACAGGAGCAATCAGCCCCAGCATTTT.